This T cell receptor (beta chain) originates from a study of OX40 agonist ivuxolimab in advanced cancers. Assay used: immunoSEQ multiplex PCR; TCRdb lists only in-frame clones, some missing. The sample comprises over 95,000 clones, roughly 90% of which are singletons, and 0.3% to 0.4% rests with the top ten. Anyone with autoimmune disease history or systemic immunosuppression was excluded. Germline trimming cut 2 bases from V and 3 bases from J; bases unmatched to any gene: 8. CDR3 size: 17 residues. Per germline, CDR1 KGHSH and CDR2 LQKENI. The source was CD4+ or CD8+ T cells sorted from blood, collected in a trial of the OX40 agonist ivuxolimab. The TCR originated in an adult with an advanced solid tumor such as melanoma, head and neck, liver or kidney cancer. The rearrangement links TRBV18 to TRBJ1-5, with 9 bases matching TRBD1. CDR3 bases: TGTGCCAGCTCACCAGGGACAGGGAGAGGTGTCAATCAGCCCCAGCATTTT. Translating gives CASSPGTGRGVNQPQHF.